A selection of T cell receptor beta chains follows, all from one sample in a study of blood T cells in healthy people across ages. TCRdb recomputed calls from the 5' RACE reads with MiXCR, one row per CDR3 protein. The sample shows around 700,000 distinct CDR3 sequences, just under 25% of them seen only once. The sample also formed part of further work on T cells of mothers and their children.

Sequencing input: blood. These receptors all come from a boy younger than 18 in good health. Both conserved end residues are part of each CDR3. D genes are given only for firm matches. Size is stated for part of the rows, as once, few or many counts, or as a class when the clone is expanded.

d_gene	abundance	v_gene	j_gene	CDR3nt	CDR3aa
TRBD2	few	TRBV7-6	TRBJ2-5	TGTGCCAGCAGCTTATTTGATGCGGGGGGGCCGTATCAAGAGACCCAGTACTTC	CASSLFDAGGPYQETQYF
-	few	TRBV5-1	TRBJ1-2	TGCGCCAGCAGACTCGACTATGGCTACACCTTC	CASRLDYGYTF
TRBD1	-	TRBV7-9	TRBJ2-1	TGTGCCAGCAGCTTAGTCGGCAGGGGGCTTGATGAGCAGTTCTTC	CASSLVGRGLDEQFF
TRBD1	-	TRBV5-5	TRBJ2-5	TGTGCCAGCAGCTTGGCATCAGGGGGCGAGGGGACCCAGTACTTC	CASSLASGGEGTQYF
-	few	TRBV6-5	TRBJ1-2	TGTGCCAGCAGTTATAGCCATTCGGGGGTGGAGAACTATGGCTACACCTTC	CASSYSHSGVENYGYTF
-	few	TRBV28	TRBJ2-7	TGTGCCAGCAGTTTATTTCGGGGCTCCTACGAGCAGTACTTC	CASSLFRGSYEQYF
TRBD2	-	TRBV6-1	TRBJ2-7	TGTGCCAGCAGTGAAGTGGGACTAGCCATGAGCGAGCAGTACTTC	CASSEVGLAMSEQYF
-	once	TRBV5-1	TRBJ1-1	TGCGCCAGCAGCTTGGACAGGGCAAAGAACACTGAAGCTTTCTTT	CASSLDRAKNTEAFF
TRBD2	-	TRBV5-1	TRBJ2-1	TGTGCCAGCAGCTTAGATCCGGGGGGCTACAATGAGCAGTTCTTC	CASSLDPGGYNEQFF
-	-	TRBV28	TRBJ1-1	TGTGCCAGCAGTTTAAATCTGGGGACTGAAGCTTTCTTT	CASSLNLGTEAFF
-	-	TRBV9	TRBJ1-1	TGTGCCAGCAGCCCGACCGACGGACTGAACACTGAAGCTTTCTTT	CASSPTDGLNTEAFF
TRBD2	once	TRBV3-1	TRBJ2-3	TGTGCCAGCAGCCAAGATAAGATAGCGGGTATGACAGATACGCAGTATTTT	CASSQDKIAGMTDTQYF
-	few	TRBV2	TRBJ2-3	TGTGCCAGCAGTGAAAGGGCTAGCTCCACAGATACGCAGTATTTT	CASSERASSTDTQYF
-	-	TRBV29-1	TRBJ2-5	TGCAGCGTTGATTATGGCGAGACCCAGTACTTC	CSVDYGETQYF
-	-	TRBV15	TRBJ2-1	TGTGCCACCAGCAGAGATACCGCGCTTCAGAACTACAATGAGCAGTTCTTC	CATSRDTALQNYNEQFF
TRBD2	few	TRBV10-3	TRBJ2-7	TGTGCCATCAGTGAAGAAGTTTCTAGCGGGGGGGCGTCCCCCTACGAGCAGTACTTC	CAISEEVSSGGASPYEQYF
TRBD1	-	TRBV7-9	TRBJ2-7	TGTGCCAGCAGCTCGATCCCCCTGACAGGGGACGAGCAGTACTTC	CASSSIPLTGDEQYF
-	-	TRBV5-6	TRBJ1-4	TGTGCCAGCAGCCTGGACGGCGCTAATGAAAAACTGTTTTTT	CASSLDGANEKLFF
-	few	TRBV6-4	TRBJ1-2	TGTGCCAGCAGTGAGTTTGGAGGATTACATGGCTACACCTTC	CASSEFGGLHGYTF
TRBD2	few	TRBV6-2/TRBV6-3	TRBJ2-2	TGTGCCAGCGGTCCCTTAGCGGGGGTAAACACCGGGGAGCTGTTTTTT	CASGPLAGVNTGELFF
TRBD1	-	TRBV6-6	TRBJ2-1	TGTGCCAGCAGTCCTGCGACAGGGGGCAATGAGCAGTTCTTC	CASSPATGGNEQFF
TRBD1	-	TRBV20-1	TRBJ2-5	TGCAGTGCAAACCAACCGACAGGGGCAGAGACCCAGTACTTC	CSANQPTGAETQYF
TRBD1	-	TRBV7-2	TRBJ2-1	TGTGCCAGCGGTCAGGGGGCCCTTTCCCACAATGAGCAGTTCTTC	CASGQGALSHNEQFF
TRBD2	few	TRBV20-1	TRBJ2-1	TGCAGTGCTAGAGAGCAGGCGGCGGGAGCCGGGAATGAGCAGTTCTTC	CSAREQAAGAGNEQFF
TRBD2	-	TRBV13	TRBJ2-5	TGTGCCAGCAGCAGGACTAGCGGGGGACCCGGGGTAGAGACCCAGTACTTC	CASSRTSGGPGVETQYF
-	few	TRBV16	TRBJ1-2	TGTGCCAGCAGGCACCCCCCGGACAGAGGTGGCTACACCTTC	CASRHPPDRGGYTF
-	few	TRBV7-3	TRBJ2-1	TGTGCCAGCAGCTTACCGGAATTAGGGTACAGTGAGCAGTTCTTC	CASSLPELGYSEQFF
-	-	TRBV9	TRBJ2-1	TGTGCCAGCGCCCCCCAAGGGAGAATCAATGAGCAGTTCTTC	CASAPQGRINEQFF
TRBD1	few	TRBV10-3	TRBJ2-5	TGTGCCATCAGTGGGGGACAGGAGGTATGGCAAGAGACCCAGTACTTC	CAISGGQEVWQETQYF
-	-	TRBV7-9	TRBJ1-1	TGTGCCAGCAGCTTGACCCACAAGAACACTGAAGCTTTCTTT	CASSLTHKNTEAFF
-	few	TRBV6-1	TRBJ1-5	TGTGCCAGCAGTGAAGCGGGAGGGGATGCGTTTCAGCCCCAGCATTTT	CASSEAGGDAFQPQHF
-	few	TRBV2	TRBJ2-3	TGTGCCAGCGGATACAGGAGCGGAACAGATACGCAGTATTTT	CASGYRSGTDTQYF
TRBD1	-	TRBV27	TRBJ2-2	TGTGCCAGCAGTCCCCCGGGACAGGGGAGAACCGGGGAGCTGTTTTTT	CASSPPGQGRTGELFF
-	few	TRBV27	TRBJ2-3	TGTGCCAGCAGTCCGTCCCAAACAGGGATGGGCACAGATACGCAGTATTTT	CASSPSQTGMGTDTQYF
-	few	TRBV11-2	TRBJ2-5	TGTGCCAGCAGCTTAGATGACGCGGCGTTACAAGAGACCCAGTACTTC	CASSLDDAALQETQYF
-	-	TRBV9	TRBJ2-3	TGTGTCAGCAGCGTAACAGATACGCAGTATTTT	CVSSVTDTQYF
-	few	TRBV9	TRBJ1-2	TGTGCCAGCAGCGTAGCGGGCGGTGACTATGGCTACACCTTC	CASSVAGGDYGYTF
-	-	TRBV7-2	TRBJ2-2	TGTGCCAGCAGCTTAGGCAGGGGAGGAACCGGGGAGCTGTTTTTT	CASSLGRGGTGELFF
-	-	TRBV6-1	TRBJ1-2	TGTGCCAGCAGTGAGACACTTAGCTATGGCTACACCTTC	CASSETLSYGYTF
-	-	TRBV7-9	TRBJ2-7	TGTGCCAGCACCTCAGGGAGTACCCCCTACGAGCAGTACTTC	CASTSGSTPYEQYF
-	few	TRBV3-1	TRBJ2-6	TGTGCCAGCAGCCAACAATCCGGGTCTGGGGCCAACGTCCTGACTTTC	CASSQQSGSGANVLTF
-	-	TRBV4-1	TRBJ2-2	TGCGCCAGCAGCCAAGATGGGGGTGGAGTTTGGACCGGGGAGCTGTTTTTT	CASSQDGGGVWTGELFF
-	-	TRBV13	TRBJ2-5	TGTGCCAGCAGCTTCGCGGAAGAGACCCAGTACTTC	CASSFAEETQYF
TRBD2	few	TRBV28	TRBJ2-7	TGTGCCAGCAGTTTGGGGCTAGCGGGAGGGTCCAGCGACGAGCAGTACTTC	CASSLGLAGGSSDEQYF
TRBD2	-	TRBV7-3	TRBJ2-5	TGTGCCAGCAGCTTAAGCGGGGGTACGCCGAGCACGGGCCAGTACTTC	CASSLSGGTPSTGQYF
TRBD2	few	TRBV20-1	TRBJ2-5	TGCAGTGCTAGTGATGGAGAGCGGGAACTCCAAGAGACCCAGTACTTC	CSASDGERELQETQYF
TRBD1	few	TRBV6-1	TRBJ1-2	TGTGCCAGCAGTGAACAGGGGACAGGGGGCCTCCTGGATTATGGCTACACCTTC	CASSEQGTGGLLDYGYTF
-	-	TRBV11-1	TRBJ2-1	TGTGCCAGCAGCCCGGGTGGGTGGCAGGACTCCTACAATGAGCAGTTCTTC	CASSPGGWQDSYNEQFF
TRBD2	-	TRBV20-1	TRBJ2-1	TGCAGTGCTAGAGGAGGACTAGCGGTTTCCTACAATGAGCAGTTCTTC	CSARGGLAVSYNEQFF
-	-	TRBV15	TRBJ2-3	TGTGCCACCGCCCCGGGGGAAGATACGCAGTATTTT	CATAPGEDTQYF
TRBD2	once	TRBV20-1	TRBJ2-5	TGCAGTGCTCCACGAGCGGGAGGGGTCGAGACCCAGTACTTC	CSAPRAGGVETQYF
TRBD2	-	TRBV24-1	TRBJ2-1	TGTGCCACCAGTGATCTAGCGGGAGGGTCCAATGAGCAGTTCTTC	CATSDLAGGSNEQFF
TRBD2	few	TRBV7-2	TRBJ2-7	TGTGCCAGCAGCACCGGGACTAGCGGGGGGTACGAGCAGTACTTC	CASSTGTSGGYEQYF